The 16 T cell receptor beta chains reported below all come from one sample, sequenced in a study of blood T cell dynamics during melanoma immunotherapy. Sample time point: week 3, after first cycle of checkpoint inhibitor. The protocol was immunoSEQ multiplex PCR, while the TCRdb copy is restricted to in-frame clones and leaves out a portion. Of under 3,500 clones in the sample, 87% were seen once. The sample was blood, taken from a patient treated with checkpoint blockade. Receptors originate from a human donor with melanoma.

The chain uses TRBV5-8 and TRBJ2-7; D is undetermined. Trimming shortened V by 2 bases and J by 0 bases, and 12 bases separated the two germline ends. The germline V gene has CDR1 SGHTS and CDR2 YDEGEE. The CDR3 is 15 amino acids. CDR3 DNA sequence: TGTGCCAGCAGCTTAGGCTGGCAGAGCTCCTACGAGCAGTACTTC. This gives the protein CASSLGWQSSYEQYF.

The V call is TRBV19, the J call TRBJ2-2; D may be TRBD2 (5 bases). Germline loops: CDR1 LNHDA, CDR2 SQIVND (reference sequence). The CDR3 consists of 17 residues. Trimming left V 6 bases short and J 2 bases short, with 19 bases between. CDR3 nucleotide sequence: TGTGCCAGTAGCCCCGGGGAACTATCATTTAACACCGGGGAGCTGTTTTTT. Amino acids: CASSPGELSFNTGELFF.

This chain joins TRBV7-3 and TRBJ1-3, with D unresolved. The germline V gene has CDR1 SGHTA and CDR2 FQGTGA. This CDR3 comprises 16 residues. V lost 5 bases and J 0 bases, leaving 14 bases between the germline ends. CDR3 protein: CASSPRRGSSGNTIYF. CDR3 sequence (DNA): TGTGCCAGCAGCCCACGTCGGGGAAGCTCTGGAAACACCATATATTTT.

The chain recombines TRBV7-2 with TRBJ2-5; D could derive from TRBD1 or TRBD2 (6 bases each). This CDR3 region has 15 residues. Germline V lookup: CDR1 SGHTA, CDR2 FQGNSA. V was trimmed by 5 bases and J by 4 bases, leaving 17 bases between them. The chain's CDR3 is CASSRAGFRGETQYF. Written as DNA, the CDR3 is TGTGCCAGCAGCCGAGCGGGCTTCAGGGGAGAGACCCAGTACTTC.

The CDR3 DNA sequence: TGCGCCAGCAGCCTGCAGCCGGGTAACTATGGCTACACCTTC. It specifies CASSLQPGNYGYTF. The gene calls are TRBV4-3 and TRBJ1-2; D is undetermined. Between the trimmed V and J ends, which lost 4 bases and 1 base, there was a span of 10 bases. CDR1 LGHNA and CDR2 YSLEER come from the germline V gene. CDR3 size: 14 residues.

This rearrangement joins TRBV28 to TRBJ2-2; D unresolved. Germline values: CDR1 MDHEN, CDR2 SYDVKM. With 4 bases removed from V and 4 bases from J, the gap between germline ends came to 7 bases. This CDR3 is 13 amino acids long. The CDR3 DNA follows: TGTGCCAGCAGTTCCCCATCCACCGGGGAGCTGTTTTTT. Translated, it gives CASSSPSTGELFF.

This chain's CDR3 is CASSDSDGPYNEQFF. CDR3 DNA: TGTGCCAGCAGTGACTCTGACGGACCTTACAATGAGCAGTTCTTC. The rearrangement joins TRBV6-4 to TRBJ2-1; no clear D. V was clipped by 0 bases and J by 4 bases, with 10 bases between them. Germline lookup yields CDR1 MRHNA and CDR2 SNTAGT. This CDR3 region has 15 residues.

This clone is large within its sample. The CDR3 nucleotides read TGTGCCAGCAGCTTAGTCGGGGGCGGGGAGCTGTTTTTT. Its protein product is CASSLVGGGELFF. J is TRBJ2-2 and V is TRBV7-9; D may be TRBD2 (6 bases). The CDR3 sequence is 13 residues long. Germline CDR1 and CDR2: SEHNR and FQNEAQ (reference sequence). V lost 1 base, J lost 7 bases, and 7 bases lay in between.

The CDR3 DNA reads as TGTGCCAGCAGCTTAGCAGGGGACACTGAAGCTTTCTTT. Translating it yields CASSLAGDTEAFF. This chain joins TRBV7-9 and TRBJ1-1, with TRBD1 as a possible D gene (5 bases). In germline, CDR1 is SEHNR, CDR2 FQNEAQ (reference sequence). V was cut by 0 bases and J by 3 bases, with 5 bases left in between. The CDR3 runs to 13 residues.

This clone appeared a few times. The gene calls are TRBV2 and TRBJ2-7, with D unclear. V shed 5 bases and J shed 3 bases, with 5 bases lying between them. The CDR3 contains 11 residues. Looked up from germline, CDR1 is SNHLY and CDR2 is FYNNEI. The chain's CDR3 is CASSLDYEQYF. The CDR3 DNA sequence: TGTGCCAGCAGTTTGGACTACGAGCAGTACTTC.

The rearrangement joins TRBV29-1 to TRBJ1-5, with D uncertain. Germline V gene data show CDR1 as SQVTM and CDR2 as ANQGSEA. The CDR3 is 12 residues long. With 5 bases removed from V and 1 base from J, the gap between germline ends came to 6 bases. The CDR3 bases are TGCAGCGTTAAGGACAGCAATCAGCCCCAGCATTTT. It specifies CSVKDSNQPQHF.

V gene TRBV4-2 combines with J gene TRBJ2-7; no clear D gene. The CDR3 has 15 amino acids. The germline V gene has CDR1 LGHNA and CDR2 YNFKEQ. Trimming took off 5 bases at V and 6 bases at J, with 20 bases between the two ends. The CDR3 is CASSLDGGHVFEQYF. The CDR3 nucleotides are TGTGCCAGCAGCTTGGACGGTGGCCACGTTTTCGAGCAGTACTTC.

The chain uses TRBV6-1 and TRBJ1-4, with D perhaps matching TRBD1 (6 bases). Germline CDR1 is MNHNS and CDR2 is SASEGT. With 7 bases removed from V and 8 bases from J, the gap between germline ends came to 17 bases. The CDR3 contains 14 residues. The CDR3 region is CASTLDRKGEKLFF. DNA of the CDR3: TGTGCCAGCACGCTAGACAGGAAGGGCGAAAAACTGTTTTTT.

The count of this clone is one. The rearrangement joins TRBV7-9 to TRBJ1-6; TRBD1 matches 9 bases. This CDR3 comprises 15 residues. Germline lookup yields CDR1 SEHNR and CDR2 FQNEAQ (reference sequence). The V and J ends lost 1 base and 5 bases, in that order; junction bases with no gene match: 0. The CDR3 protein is CASSLGDRDNSPLHF. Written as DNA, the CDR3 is TGTGCCAGCAGCTTAGGGGACAGGGATAATTCACCCCTCCACTTT. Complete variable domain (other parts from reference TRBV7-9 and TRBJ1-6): DTGVSQNPRHKITKRGQNVTFRCDPISEHNRLYWYRQTLGQGPEFLTYFQNEAQLEKSRLLSDRFSAERPKGSFSTLEIQRTEQGDSAMYLCASSLGDRDNSPLHFGNGTRLTVT.

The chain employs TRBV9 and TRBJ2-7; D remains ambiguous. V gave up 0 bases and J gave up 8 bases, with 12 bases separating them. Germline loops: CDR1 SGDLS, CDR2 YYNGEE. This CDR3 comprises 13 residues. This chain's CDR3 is CASSVGSAPKQYF. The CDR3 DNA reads TGTGCCAGCAGCGTAGGATCTGCGCCTAAGCAGTACTTC.

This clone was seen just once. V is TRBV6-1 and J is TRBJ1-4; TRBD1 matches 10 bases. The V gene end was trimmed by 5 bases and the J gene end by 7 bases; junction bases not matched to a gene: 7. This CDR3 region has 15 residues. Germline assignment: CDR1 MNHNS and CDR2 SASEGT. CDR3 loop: CASSIETGGTEKLFF. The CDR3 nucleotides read TGTGCCAGCAGTATCGAGACAGGGGGCACTGAAAAACTGTTTTTT.